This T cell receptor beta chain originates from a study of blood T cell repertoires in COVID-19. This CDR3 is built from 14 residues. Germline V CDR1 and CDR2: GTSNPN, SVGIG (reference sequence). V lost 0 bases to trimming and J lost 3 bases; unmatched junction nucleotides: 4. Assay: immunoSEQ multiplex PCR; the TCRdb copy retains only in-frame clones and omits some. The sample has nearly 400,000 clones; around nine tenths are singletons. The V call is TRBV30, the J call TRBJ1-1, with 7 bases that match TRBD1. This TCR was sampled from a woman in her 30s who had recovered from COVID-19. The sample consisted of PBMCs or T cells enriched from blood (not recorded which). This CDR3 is CAWSVGTEHTEAFF. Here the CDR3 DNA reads TGTGCCTGGAGTGTAGGGACAGAACACACTGAAGCTTTCTTT.